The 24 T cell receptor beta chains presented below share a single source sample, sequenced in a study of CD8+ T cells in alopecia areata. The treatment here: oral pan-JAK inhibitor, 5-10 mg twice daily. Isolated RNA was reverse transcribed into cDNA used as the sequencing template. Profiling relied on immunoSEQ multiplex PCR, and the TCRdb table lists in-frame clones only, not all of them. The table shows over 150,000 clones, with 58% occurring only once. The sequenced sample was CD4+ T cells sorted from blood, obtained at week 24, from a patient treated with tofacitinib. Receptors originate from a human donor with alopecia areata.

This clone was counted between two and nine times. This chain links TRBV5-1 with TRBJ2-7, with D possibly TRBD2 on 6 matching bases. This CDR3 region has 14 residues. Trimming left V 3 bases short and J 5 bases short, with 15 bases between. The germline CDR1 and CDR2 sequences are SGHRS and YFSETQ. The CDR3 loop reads CASSWGGLADEQYF. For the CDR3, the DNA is TGCGCCAGCAGCTGGGGAGGTCTCGCGGACGAGCAGTACTTC.

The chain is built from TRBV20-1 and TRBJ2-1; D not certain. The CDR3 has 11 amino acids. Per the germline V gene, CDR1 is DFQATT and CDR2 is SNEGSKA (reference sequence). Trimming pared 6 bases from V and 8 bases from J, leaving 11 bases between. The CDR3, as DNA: TGCAGTGCCCCGGAGTTTCATGAGCAGTTCTTC. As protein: CSAPEFHEQFF.

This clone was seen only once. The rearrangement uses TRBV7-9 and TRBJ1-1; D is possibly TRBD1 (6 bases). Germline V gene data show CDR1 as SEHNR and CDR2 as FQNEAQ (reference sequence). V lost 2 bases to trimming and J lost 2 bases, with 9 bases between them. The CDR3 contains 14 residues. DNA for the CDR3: TGTGCCAGCAGCTTACAGGGGCCAAACACTGAAGCTTTCTTT. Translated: CASSLQGPNTEAFF.

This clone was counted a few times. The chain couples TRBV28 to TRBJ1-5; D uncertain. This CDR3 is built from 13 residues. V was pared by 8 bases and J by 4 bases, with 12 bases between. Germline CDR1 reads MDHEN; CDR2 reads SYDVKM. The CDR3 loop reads CASRWSGNQPQHF. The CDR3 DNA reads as TGTGCCAGCCGATGGTCGGGGAATCAGCCCCAGCATTTT.

The CDR3 DNA sequence: TGTGCCATCAGTGAGTCTGGGGACGCTGGCTACACCTTC. Translating it yields CAISESGDAGYTF. This chain joins TRBV10-3 and TRBJ1-2, with D possibly TRBD1 on 5 matching bases. This CDR3 is 13 amino acids long. The germline V gene encodes CDR1 ENHRY and CDR2 SYGVKD. With 0 bases removed from V and 7 bases from J, the gap between germline ends came to 9 bases.

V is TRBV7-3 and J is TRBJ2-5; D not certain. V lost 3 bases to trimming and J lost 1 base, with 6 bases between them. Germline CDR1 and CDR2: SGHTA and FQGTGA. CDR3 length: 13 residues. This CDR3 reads CASSFDTQETQYF. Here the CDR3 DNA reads TGTGCCAGCAGCTTCGATACCCAAGAGACCCAGTACTTC.

In DNA, the CDR3 is TGCGCCAGCAGCTCAACCGGGTCCGACTCGGAGACCCAGTACTTC. This gives the protein CASSSTGSDSETQYF. The chain recombines TRBV5-1 with TRBJ2-5; D is unresolved. Trimming cost V 3 bases and J 5 bases, with 17 bases left between them. CDR3 length equals 15 residues. CDR1 is SGHRS, CDR2 YFSETQ, per germline.

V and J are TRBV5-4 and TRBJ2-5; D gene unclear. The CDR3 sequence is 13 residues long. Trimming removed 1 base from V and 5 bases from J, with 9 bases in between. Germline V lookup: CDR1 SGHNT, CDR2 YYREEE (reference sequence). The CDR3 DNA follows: TGTGCCAGCAGCTTGTTAGGGTTCGAGACCCAGTACTTC. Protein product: CASSLLGFETQYF.

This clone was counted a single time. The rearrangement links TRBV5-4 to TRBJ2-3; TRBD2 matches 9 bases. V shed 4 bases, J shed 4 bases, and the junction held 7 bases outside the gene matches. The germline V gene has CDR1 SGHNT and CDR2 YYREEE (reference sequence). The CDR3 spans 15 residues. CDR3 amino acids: CASSRSGSVSDTQYF. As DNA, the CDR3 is TGTGCCAGCAGCCGTAGCGGGAGTGTGTCAGATACGCAGTATTTT.

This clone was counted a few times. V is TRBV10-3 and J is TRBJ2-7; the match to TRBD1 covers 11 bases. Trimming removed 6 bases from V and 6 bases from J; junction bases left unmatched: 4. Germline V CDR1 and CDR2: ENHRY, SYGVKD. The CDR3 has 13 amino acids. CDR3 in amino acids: CAIRGTGGPEQYF. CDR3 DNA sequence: TGTGCCATCAGGGGGACAGGGGGGCCCGAGCAGTACTTC.

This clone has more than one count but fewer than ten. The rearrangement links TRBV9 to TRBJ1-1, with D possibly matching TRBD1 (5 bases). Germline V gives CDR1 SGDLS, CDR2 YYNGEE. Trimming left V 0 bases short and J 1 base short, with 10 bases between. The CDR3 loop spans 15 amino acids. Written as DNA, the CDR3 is TGTGCCAGCAGCGTAGTCCCGGGGGGGAACACTGAAGCTTTCTTT. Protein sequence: CASSVVPGGNTEAFF.

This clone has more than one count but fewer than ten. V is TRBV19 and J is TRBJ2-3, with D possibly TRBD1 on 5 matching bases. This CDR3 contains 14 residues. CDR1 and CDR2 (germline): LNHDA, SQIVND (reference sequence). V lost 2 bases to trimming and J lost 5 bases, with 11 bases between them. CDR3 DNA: TGTGCCAGTAGTATACCCCGACAGCAAGATACGCAGTATTTT. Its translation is CASSIPRQQDTQYF.

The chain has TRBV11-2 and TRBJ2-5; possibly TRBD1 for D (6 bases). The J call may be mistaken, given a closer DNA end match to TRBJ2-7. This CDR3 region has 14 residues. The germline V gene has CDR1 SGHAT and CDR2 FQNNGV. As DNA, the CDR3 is TGTGCCAGCAGCTCCGACAGGCAAACCTACGAGCAGTACTTC. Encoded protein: CASSSDRQTYEQYF.

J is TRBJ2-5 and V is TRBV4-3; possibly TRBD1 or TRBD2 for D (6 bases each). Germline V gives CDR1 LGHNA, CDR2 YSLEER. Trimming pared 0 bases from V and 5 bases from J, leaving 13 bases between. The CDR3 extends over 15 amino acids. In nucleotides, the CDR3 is TGCGCCAGCAGCCAAGAGCTGGGGGGCTTGGAGACCCAGTACTTC. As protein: CASSQELGGLETQYF.

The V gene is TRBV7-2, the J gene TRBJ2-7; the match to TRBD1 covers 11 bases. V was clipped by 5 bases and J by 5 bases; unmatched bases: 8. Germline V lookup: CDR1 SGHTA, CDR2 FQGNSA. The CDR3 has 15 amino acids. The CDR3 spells CASSRRGQGDHEQYF. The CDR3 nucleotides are TGTGCCAGCAGCCGACGGGGACAGGGGGACCACGAGCAGTACTTC.

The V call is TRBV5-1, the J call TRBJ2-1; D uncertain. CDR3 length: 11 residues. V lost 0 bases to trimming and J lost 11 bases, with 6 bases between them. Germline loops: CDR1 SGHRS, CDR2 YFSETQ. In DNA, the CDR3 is TGCGCCAGCAGCTTGGAGTACCAGCAGTTCTTC. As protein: CASSLEYQQFF.

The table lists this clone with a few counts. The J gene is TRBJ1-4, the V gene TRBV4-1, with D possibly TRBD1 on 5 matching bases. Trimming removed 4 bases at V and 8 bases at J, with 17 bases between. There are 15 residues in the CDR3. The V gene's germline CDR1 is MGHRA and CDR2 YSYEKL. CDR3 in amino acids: CASSPDSGQNEKLFF. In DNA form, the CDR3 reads TGCGCCAGCAGCCCTGACAGCGGCCAGAACGAAAAACTGTTTTTT.

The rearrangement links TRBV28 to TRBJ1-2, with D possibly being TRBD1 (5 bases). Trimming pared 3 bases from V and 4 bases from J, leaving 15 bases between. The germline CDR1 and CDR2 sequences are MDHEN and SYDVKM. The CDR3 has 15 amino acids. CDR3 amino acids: CASSLAGPGGYGYTF. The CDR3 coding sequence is TGTGCCAGCAGTTTGGCTGGGCCGGGGGGCTATGGCTACACCTTC.

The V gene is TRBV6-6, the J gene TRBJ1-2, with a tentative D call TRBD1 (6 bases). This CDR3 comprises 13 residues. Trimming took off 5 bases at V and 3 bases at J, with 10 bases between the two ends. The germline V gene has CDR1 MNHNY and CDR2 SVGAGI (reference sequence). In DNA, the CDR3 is TGTGCCAGCAGTCTTACAGGGCACTATGGCTACACCTTC. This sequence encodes CASSLTGHYGYTF.

This CDR3 is CAIMAGPNTEAFF. The CDR3 DNA follows: TGTGCCATCATGGCAGGTCCGAACACTGAAGCTTTCTTT. The rearrangement uses TRBV10-3 and TRBJ1-1; D is undetermined. This CDR3 comprises 13 residues. V gave up 7 bases and J gave up 1 base, with 10 bases separating them. The germline CDR1 and CDR2 sequences are ENHRY and SYGVKD.

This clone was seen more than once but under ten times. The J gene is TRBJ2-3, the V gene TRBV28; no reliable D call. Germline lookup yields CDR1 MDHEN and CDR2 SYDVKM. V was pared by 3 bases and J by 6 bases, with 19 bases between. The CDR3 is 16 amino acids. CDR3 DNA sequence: TGTGCCAGCAGTTTCTCCGGGTTTTTGACACGCGATACGCAGTATTTT. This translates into CASSFSGFLTRDTQYF. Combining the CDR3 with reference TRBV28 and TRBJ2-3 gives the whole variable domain DVKVTQSSRYLVKRTGEKVFLECVQDMDHENMFWYRQDPGLGLRLIYFSYDVKMKEKGDIPEGYSVSREKKERFSLILESASTNQTSMYLCASSFSGFLTRDTQYFGPGTRLTVL.

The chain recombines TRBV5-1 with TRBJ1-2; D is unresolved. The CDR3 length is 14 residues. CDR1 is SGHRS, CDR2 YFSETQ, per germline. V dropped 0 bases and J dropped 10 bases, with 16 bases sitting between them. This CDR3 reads CASSLGADSSAYTF. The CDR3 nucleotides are TGCGCCAGCAGCTTGGGGGCGGACTCGTCCGCCTACACCTTC.

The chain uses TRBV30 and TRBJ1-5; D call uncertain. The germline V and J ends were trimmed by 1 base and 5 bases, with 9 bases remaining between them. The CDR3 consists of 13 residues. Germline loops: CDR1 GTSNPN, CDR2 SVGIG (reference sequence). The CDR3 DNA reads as TGTGCCTGGAGTGGTGACGGGGATCAGCCCCAGCATTTT. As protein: CAWSGDGDQPQHF.

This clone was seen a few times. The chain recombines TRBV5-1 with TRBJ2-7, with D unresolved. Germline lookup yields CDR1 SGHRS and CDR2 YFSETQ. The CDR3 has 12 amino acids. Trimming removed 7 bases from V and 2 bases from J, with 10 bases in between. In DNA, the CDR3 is TGCGCCAGCCGCACTGATGCCTACGAGCAGTACTTC. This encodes CASRTDAYEQYF.